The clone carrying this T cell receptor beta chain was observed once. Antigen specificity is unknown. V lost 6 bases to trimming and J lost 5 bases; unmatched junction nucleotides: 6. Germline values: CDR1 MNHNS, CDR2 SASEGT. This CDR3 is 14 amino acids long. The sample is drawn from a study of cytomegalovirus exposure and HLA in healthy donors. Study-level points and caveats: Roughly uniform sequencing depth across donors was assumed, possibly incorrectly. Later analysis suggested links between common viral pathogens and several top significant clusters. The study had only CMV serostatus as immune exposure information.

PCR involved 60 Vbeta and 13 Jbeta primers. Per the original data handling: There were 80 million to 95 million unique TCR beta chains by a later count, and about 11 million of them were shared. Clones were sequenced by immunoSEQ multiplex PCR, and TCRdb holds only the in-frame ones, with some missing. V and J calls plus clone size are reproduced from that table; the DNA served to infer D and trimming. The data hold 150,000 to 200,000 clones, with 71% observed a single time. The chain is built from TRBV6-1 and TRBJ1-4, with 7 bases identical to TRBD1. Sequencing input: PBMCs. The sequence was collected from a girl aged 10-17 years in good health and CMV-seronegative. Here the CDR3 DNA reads TGTGCCAGCAGCGGCGGGACAGAAAATGAAAAACTGTTTTTT. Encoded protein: CASSGGTENEKLFF.